One T cell receptor (beta chain) is described in this entry. One end of the junction does not line up with germline, which may come from a read error. PCR employed 60 Vbeta and 13 Jbeta primers. TCRdb's copy holds only in-frame clones and misses some; the assay was immunoSEQ multiplex PCR. The data hold 95,000 to 150,000 clones, with around 80% observed a single time. The germline CDR1 and CDR2 sequences are SSHAT and FNYEAQ (reference sequence). The CDR3 consists of 16 residues. This sample was taken from a study of cytomegalovirus exposure and HLA in healthy donors. The chain has TRBV7-7 and TRBJ2-2, with 7 bases lining up with TRBD2. This clonotype was obtained from a woman aged 40 to 50 in good health and CMV-seropositive. Sequenced: PBMCs. The CDR3 coding sequence is TGTGCTAGCAGCGTCAGGGAGGGAATGAGTACCGGGGAGCTGTTTTTT. Translation gives CASSVREGMSTGELFF.